The 20 T cell receptor beta chains reported below all come from one sample, sequenced in a study of blood T cell repertoires in COVID-19. The repertoire was sequenced with immunoSEQ multiplex PCR; TCRdb's copy has only in-frame clones and lacks some. This sample carries some 150,000 clones, approximately 83% of them seen once, and the ten largest clones take more than 7.5%. Sequencing was carried out using peripheral blood. Every receptor here comes from a woman aged 60 to 75 with COVID-19, enrolled during active disease.

The gene calls are TRBV5-6 and TRBJ2-2; 7 bases are shared with TRBD1. CDR3 length: 16 residues. CDR1 is SGHDT, CDR2 YYEEEE, per germline. Unmatched junction bases numbered 5, after V lost 0 bases and J lost 3 bases. CDR3 sequence reads: CASSLGITGDTGELFF. As DNA, the CDR3 is TGTGCCAGCAGCTTGGGAATTACAGGGGACACCGGGGAGCTGTTTTTT.

The rearrangement uses TRBV11-3 and TRBJ2-7; TRBD1 is a possible D gene (5 bases). The CDR3 runs 15 residues. V was clipped by 5 bases and J by 0 bases, with 14 bases between them. Germline V gene sequence: CDR1 SGHNT, CDR2 YENEEA. Here the CDR3 DNA reads TGTGCCAGCAGCCAAACGACAGCTGACTCCTACGAGCAGTACTTC. It encodes CASSQTTADSYEQYF.

The V call is TRBV19, the J call TRBJ2-5; D perhaps matches TRBD2 (5 bases). Germline V gene sequence: CDR1 LNHDA, CDR2 SQIVND (reference sequence). The CDR3 spans 15 residues. Trimming took off 6 bases at V and 5 bases at J, with 19 bases between the two ends. CDR3 region: CASSLSMTGSETQYF. The CDR3 DNA reads TGTGCCAGTAGCCTTTCGATGACGGGATCGGAGACCCAGTACTTC.

The J gene is TRBJ1-2, the V gene TRBV30, with TRBD1 identical over 7 bases. Trimming took 3 bases from V and 6 from J; bases not matched to a gene: 10. Per germline, CDR1 GTSNPN and CDR2 SVGIG (reference sequence). The CDR3 covers 14 residues. The DNA of the CDR3 is TGTGCCTGGAGCGCACAGGGGAGTCGGGATGGCTACACCTTC. Amino acids: CAWSAQGSRDGYTF.

This clone was detected only a few times. The genes are TRBV5-1 and TRBJ2-7, with D possibly matching TRBD2 (6 bases). V lost 4 bases and J lost 0, with 17 bases in between. The CDR3 contains 16 residues. Germline CDR1 SGHRS, CDR2 YFSETQ. In DNA, the CDR3 is TGCGCCAGCAGCCCCCGGGTCGGGGGAGGCTCCTACGAGCAGTACTTC. Its translation is CASSPRVGGGSYEQYF.

This clone has more than one count but fewer than ten. J is TRBJ2-3 and V is TRBV6-6; 7 bases line up with TRBD2. The CDR3 loop spans 14 amino acids. CDR1 is MNHNY, CDR2 SVGAGI, per germline (reference sequence). V shed 8 bases and J 2 bases; nucleotides not matched to a gene: 7. The CDR3 region is CASSLAGYTDTQYF. The DNA for the CDR3 is TGTGCCAGCTCCTTAGCGGGCTACACAGATACGCAGTATTTT.

The V and J genes are TRBV7-2 and TRBJ1-6; TRBD1 might be the D (6 bases). The CDR3 totals 13 residues. Trimming left V 5 bases short and J 9 bases short, with 11 bases between. Germline lookup yields CDR1 SGHTA and CDR2 FQGNSA. The CDR3 DNA reads as TGTGCCAGCAGCAACCAGGGGAGTTCACCCCTCCACTTT. Translation: CASSNQGSSPLHF.

The V gene is TRBV28, the J gene TRBJ1-2; D ambiguous. The CDR3 is made up of 13 amino acids. Germline CDR1 MDHEN, CDR2 SYDVKM. V lost 7 bases and J lost 3, with 12 bases in between. This chain's CDR3 is CASTTSPDYGYTF. The CDR3 DNA reads as TGTGCCAGCACCACCTCCCCGGACTATGGCTACACCTTC.

This rearrangement joins TRBV19 to TRBJ1-6, with D hard to call. The V and J ends lost 4 bases and 3 bases respectively, with 10 bases between them. CDR3 length: 15 amino acids. The germline V gene has CDR1 LNHDA and CDR2 SQIVND (reference sequence). For the CDR3, the DNA is TGTGCCAGTAGTAATACGGTCGACTATAATTCACCCCTCCACTTT. Translation gives CASSNTVDYNSPLHF. Full variable domain (missing parts from reference TRBV19 and TRBJ1-6): DGGITQSPKYLFRKEGQNVTLSCEQNLNHDAMYWYRQDPGQGLRLIYYSQIVNDFQKGDIAEGYSVSREKKESFPLTVTSAQKNPTAFYLCASSNTVDYNSPLHFGNGTRLTVT.

This clone has only one observation. CDR3 amino acids: CASSPLLAGGKETQYF. The CDR3 DNA reads TGTGCCAGCTCACCCCTACTAGCGGGGGGTAAGGAGACCCAGTACTTC. The chain uses TRBV18 and TRBJ2-5, with 12 bases identical to TRBD2. There are 16 residues in the CDR3. V shed 3 bases, J shed 5 bases, and the junction held 7 bases outside the gene matches. CDR1 is KGHSH, CDR2 LQKENI, per germline.

The gene calls are TRBV7-2 and TRBJ1-5, with 8 bases aligning to TRBD1. Trimming removed 5 bases from V and 3 bases from J; junction bases left unmatched: 12. CDR3 length equals 17 residues. The germline gives CDR1 SGHTA, CDR2 FQGNSA. CDR3: CASSTFSRDRFNQPQHF. For the CDR3, the DNA is TGTGCCAGCAGCACCTTTTCCCGGGACAGGTTCAATCAGCCCCAGCATTTT. The whole variable domain, remainder taken from reference TRBV7-2 and TRBJ1-5, is GAGVSQSPSNKVTEKGKDVELRCDPISGHTALYWYRQSLGQGLEFLIYFQGNSAPDKSGLPSDRFSAERTGGSVSTLTIQRTQQEDSAVYLCASSTFSRDRFNQPQHFGDGTRLSIL.

The CDR3 nucleotides are TGTGCCAGCGGACGGGGGAGTGGGGGGGAGCTGTTTTTT. Protein sequence: CASGRGSGGELFF. The chain couples TRBV6-6 to TRBJ2-2, with D possibly TRBD2 on 6 matching bases. The CDR3 contains 13 residues. The germline V gene has CDR1 MNHNY and CDR2 SVGAGI (reference sequence). V was pared by 8 bases and J by 8 bases, with 15 bases between.

The genes are TRBV6-5 and TRBJ2-7, with 7 bases identical to TRBD1. V dropped 7 bases and J dropped 2; count of bases not matched to a gene: 8. CDR1 MNHEY and CDR2 SVGAGI come from the germline V gene. CDR3 size: 14 residues. The CDR3 is CASKQRQGPYEQYF. The CDR3, as DNA: TGTGCCAGCAAACAGAGACAGGGACCCTACGAGCAGTACTTC.

The J gene is TRBJ1-1, the V gene TRBV5-1; maybe TRBD1 (6 bases). Trimming shortened V by 4 bases and J by 0 bases, and 19 bases separated the two germline ends. Germline CDR1 is SGHRS and CDR2 is YFSETQ. The CDR3 has 17 amino acids. The CDR3 DNA reads TGCGCCAGCAGCCTAACAGGGTTTACATTTATGAACACTGAAGCTTTCTTT. It yields the protein CASSLTGFTFMNTEAFF.

The rearrangement uses TRBV19 and TRBJ2-7; maybe TRBD1 (5 bases). Germline CDR1 and CDR2: LNHDA and SQIVND (reference sequence). V lost 3 bases to trimming and J lost 2 bases, with 14 bases between them. The CDR3 length is 15 residues. CDR3 loop: CASSIRQGQTYEQYF. The CDR3, as DNA: TGTGCCAGTAGTATCCGGCAGGGTCAGACCTACGAGCAGTACTTC.

This chain joins TRBV11-2 and TRBJ2-1, with unresolved D. The germline V gene encodes CDR1 SGHAT and CDR2 FQNNGV. The CDR3 is 13 residues long. V lost 1 base, J lost 7 bases, and 8 bases lay in between. The CDR3, as DNA: TGTGCCAGCAGCTTAGGTCGAGAGAATGAGCAGTTCTTC. It yields the protein CASSLGRENEQFF.

The V call is TRBV5-6, the J call TRBJ1-6; 7 bases are shared with TRBD1. J gave up 8 bases and V 3 bases, and 8 bases lay outside the gene matches. Germline V gives CDR1 SGHDT, CDR2 YYEEEE. The CDR3 length is 15 residues. The CDR3 region is CASSSAQTGDSPLHF. As DNA, the CDR3 is TGTGCCAGCAGCTCCGCCCAAACAGGGGATTCACCCCTCCACTTT.

The genes are TRBV2 and TRBJ1-5; 7 bases are a match to TRBD1. Germline V CDR1 and CDR2: SNHLY, FYNNEI. This CDR3 is built from 19 residues. V was clipped by 6 bases and J by 0 bases; unmatched bases: 17. DNA of the CDR3: TGTGCCAGCAGAGCTTACAAGGGGAAAAGGGGGCTTAGCAATCAGCCCCAGCATTTT. Translated: CASRAYKGKRGLSNQPQHF.

The chain carries TRBV10-3 and TRBJ1-2; 10 bases agree with TRBD1. The CDR3 sequence is 17 residues long. The V segment lost 6 bases and the J segment 2 bases; nucleotides outside the gene matches: 12. From germline, CDR1 is ENHRY and CDR2 SYGVKD. The CDR3 region is CAISSGQGPGSNYGYTF. In nucleotides, the CDR3 is TGTGCCATCAGCTCGGGACAGGGGCCGGGAAGCAACTATGGCTACACCTTC.

The chain uses TRBV29-1 and TRBJ1-2; no clear D gene. V was clipped by 0 bases and J by 13 bases, with 12 bases between them. Looked up from germline, CDR1 is SQVTM and CDR2 is ANQGSEA. The CDR3 extends over 11 amino acids. The CDR3 region is CSVEDHPLTTF. The DNA for the CDR3 is TGCAGCGTTGAAGACCACCCTCTAACCACCTTC.